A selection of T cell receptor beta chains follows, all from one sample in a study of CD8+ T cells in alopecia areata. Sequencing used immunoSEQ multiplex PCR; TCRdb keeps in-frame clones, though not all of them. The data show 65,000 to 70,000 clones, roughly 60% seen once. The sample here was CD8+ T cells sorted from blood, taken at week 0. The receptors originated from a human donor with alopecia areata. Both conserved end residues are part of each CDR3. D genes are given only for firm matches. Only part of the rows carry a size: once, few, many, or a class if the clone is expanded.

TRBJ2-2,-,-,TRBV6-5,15,CASSYSVGGTGELFF,TGTGCCAGCAGTTACTCGGTGGGAGGCACCGGGGAGCTGTTTTTT
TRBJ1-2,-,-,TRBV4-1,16,CASSQRSANGHYGYTF,TGCGCCAGCAGCCAGAGATCAGCGAACGGCCACTATGGCTACACCTTC
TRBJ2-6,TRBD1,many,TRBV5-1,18,CASSLTGQGASGANVLTF,TGCGCCAGCAGCCTGACGGGACAGGGCGCCTCTGGGGCCAACGTCCTGACTTTC
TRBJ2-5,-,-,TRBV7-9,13,CASSLGAEETQYF,TGTGCCAGCAGCTTGGGTGCTGAAGAGACCCAGTACTTC
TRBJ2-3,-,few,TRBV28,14,CASRMTFGTDTQYF,TGTGCCAGCAGGATGACGTTCGGCACAGATACGCAGTATTTT
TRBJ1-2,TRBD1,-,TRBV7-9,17,CASSPSPGQGALHGYTF,TGTGCCAGCAGCCCAAGCCCGGGACAGGGGGCTCTGCATGGCTACACCTTC
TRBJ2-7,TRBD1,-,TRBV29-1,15,CSVGVTGGPSYEQYF,TGCAGCGTGGGGGTAACAGGGGGGCCATCCTACGAGCAGTACTTC
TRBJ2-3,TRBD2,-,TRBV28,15,CASSFVAGGPDTQYF,TGTGCCAGCAGTTTCGTAGCGGGAGGGCCAGATACGCAGTATTTT
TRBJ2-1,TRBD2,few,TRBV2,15,CASSPPGLAGDEQFF,TGTGCCAGCAGTCCCCCGGGACTAGCGGGGGATGAGCAGTTCTTC
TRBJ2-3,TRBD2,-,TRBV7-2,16,CASSPVGGRVTDTQYF,TGTGCCAGCAGCCCCGTCGGCGGGAGGGTAACAGATACGCAGTATTTT
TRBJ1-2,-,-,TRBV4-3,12,CASSGGNYGYTF,TGCGCCAGCAGCGGGGGCAACTATGGCTACACCTTC
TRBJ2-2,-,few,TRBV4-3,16,CASSQEGRANTGELFF,TGCGCCAGCAGCCAAGAAGGTCGGGCGAACACCGGGGAGCTGTTTTTT
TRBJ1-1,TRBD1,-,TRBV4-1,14,CASKTVTGDTEAFF,TGCGCCAGCAAGACAGTGACAGGGGACACTGAAGCTTTCTTT
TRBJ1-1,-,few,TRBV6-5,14,CASSELDTNTEAFF,TGTGCCAGCAGTGAACTTGACACGAACACTGAAGCTTTCTTT
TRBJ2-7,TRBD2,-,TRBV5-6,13,CASSLAGSYEQYF,TGTGCCAGCAGCCTAGCGGGTTCCTACGAGCAGTACTTC
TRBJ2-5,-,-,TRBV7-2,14,CASSFIPPVETQYF,TGTGCCAGCAGCTTCATCCCCCCTGTGGAGACCCAGTACTTC
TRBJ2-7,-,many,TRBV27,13,CASSEGSAYEQYF,TGTGCCAGCAGTGAGGGAAGCGCCTACGAGCAGTACTTC